Following are 15 T cell receptor beta chains from one sample sequenced in a study of T cell responses to AZD1222 COVID-19 vaccine. Generated by immunoSEQ multiplex PCR, the TCRdb table keeps only in-frame clones and is missing some. Among 75,000 to 90,000 clones, 70% to 90% were seen once, and the ten largest hold about an eighth. The sample was peripheral blood, taken on day 0 of AZD1222 vaccination. These receptors all stem from an adult in good health.

The rearrangement links TRBV29-1 to TRBJ2-1, with 8 bases aligning to TRBD1. The CDR3 extends over 11 amino acids. Per the germline V gene, CDR1 is SQVTM and CDR2 is ANQGSEA. V dropped 7 bases and J dropped 10; count of bases not matched to a gene: 6. The CDR3 sequence: CSARTGREQFF. For the CDR3, the DNA is TGCAGCGCGAGGACAGGGCGGGAGCAGTTCTTC.

The gene calls are TRBV6-5 and TRBJ2-1; weak D call: TRBD1 (6 bases). The CDR3 is made up of 15 amino acids. Germline assignment: CDR1 MNHEY and CDR2 SVGAGI. V was trimmed by 2 bases and J by 7 bases, leaving 15 bases between them. CDR3: CASSYAMGAKNEQFF. The DNA for the CDR3 is TGTGCCAGCAGTTACGCAATGGGGGCCAAAAATGAGCAGTTCTTC.

This chain connects TRBV5-4 to TRBJ1-5; perhaps TRBD1 as D (6 bases). CDR1 and CDR2 from the germline V gene are SGHNT and YYREEE (reference sequence). The CDR3 consists of 15 residues. Trimming removed 0 bases from V and 3 bases from J, with 10 bases in between. This CDR3 reads CASSLAGTPNQPQHF. In nucleotides, the CDR3 is TGTGCCAGCAGCTTGGCCGGGACACCCAATCAGCCCCAGCATTTT.

The chain links TRBV19 to TRBJ2-2; 7 bases are shared with TRBD2. Germline lookup yields CDR1 LNHDA and CDR2 SQIVND (reference sequence). V lost 3 bases and J lost 4; bases outside the gene matches: 2. The CDR3 has 14 amino acids. The CDR3 bases are TGTGCCAGTAGTATTCCGGGGGGCACCGGGGAGCTGTTTTTT. Its translation: CASSIPGGTGELFF.

V gene TRBV5-6 combines with J gene TRBJ1-2; no clear D. This CDR3 is 12 amino acids long. The V end was cut by 5 bases, the J end by 11 bases, with 16 bases between. CDR1 is SGHDT and CDR2 is YYEEEE in the germline V gene. In DNA, the CDR3 is TGTGCCAGCAGACAACTAGCGGGTCAGTACACCTTC. Translated, it gives CASRQLAGQYTF.

This chain's CDR3 is CASSPPSQGPTEAFF. As DNA, the CDR3 is TGTGCCAGCTCACCACCGTCACAGGGGCCAACTGAAGCTTTCTTT. The gene calls are TRBV18 and TRBJ1-1; 7 nucleotides agree with TRBD1. Germline CDR1 reads KGHSH; CDR2 reads LQKENI. The CDR3 covers 15 residues. J gave up 5 bases and V 0 bases, and 6 bases lay outside the gene matches.

The chain has TRBV11-2 and TRBJ1-5; D is possibly TRBD1 (6 bases). The CDR3 contains 15 residues. The V end lost 5 bases, the J end lost 1 base, and 12 bases lay between the germline ends. The germline V gene has CDR1 SGHAT and CDR2 FQNNGV. CDR3 protein: CASSRGGGSNQPQHF. The CDR3 DNA reads TGTGCCAGCAGCCGCGGCGGGGGCAGCAATCAGCCCCAGCATTTT.

The chain is built from TRBV19 and TRBJ1-5, with D unclear. The CDR3 is 16 residues long. Germline lookup yields CDR1 LNHDA and CDR2 SQIVND (reference sequence). V gave up 4 bases and J gave up 6 bases, with 19 bases separating them. In DNA form, the CDR3 reads TGTGCCAGTAGTACCCCTTTGGTTCTGGGCACTCAGCCCCAGCATTTT. Translation: CASSTPLVLGTQPQHF.

This chain links TRBV7-2 with TRBJ2-1; possibly TRBD2 for D (6 bases). The germline CDR1 and CDR2 sequences are SGHTA and FQGNSA. Deletions cut 1 base from V and 9 bases from J, with 10 bases between. The CDR3 contains 13 residues. CDR3 in amino acids: CASSLGGVFEQFF. CDR3 DNA sequence: TGTGCCAGCAGCTTAGGGGGGGTCTTTGAGCAGTTCTTC.

This chain joins TRBV9 and TRBJ2-1; no reliable D call. Germline V lookup: CDR1 SGDLS, CDR2 YYNGEE. This CDR3 has 16 residues. Trimming removed 3 bases at V and 2 bases at J, with 15 bases between. CDR3 bases: TGTGCCAGCAGCGGAGAATTGATCGCCCCCTACAATGAGCAGTTCTTC. Its protein is CASSGELIAPYNEQFF.

The chain uses TRBV5-1 and TRBJ1-1; tentatively, D is TRBD1 (6 bases). The CDR3 sequence is 14 residues long. The germline V and J ends were trimmed by 2 bases and 0 bases, with 8 bases remaining between them. The germline V gene has CDR1 SGHRS and CDR2 YFSETQ. CDR3: CASSLQGMNTEAFF. The CDR3 DNA follows: TGCGCCAGCAGCTTACAGGGCATGAACACTGAAGCTTTCTTT.

This clone occurred once. This sequence joins TRBV7-2 and TRBJ2-7; weak D call: TRBD2 (6 bases). CDR3 length equals 15 residues. In germline, CDR1 is SGHTA, CDR2 FQGNSA. Trimming pared 7 bases from V and 2 bases from J, leaving 18 bases between. This CDR3 reads CASTLGGSPPYEQYF. As DNA, the CDR3 is TGTGCCAGCACCCTTGGGGGGTCTCCCCCCTACGAGCAGTACTTC.

V usage is TRBV27 and J usage is TRBJ2-7, with TRBD1 matching over 7 bases. The CDR3 consists of 16 residues. V was clipped by 6 bases and J by 4 bases; unmatched bases: 15. Germline loops: CDR1 MNHEY, CDR2 SMNVEV (reference sequence). This CDR3 is CASRTKATGPGYEQYF. The CDR3 nucleotides are TGTGCCAGCAGAACCAAAGCGACAGGGCCTGGGTACGAGCAGTACTTC.

This chain joins TRBV6-5 and TRBJ1-1; TRBD1 might be the D (5 bases). Germline V gives CDR1 MNHEY, CDR2 SVGAGI. The V end lost 0 bases, the J end lost 9 bases, and 11 bases lay between the germline ends. The CDR3 spans 13 residues. This CDR3 is CASSYSGDGKAFF. The CDR3 DNA sequence: TGTGCCAGCAGTTACTCAGGGGACGGAAAAGCTTTCTTT.

The V and J genes are TRBV5-1 and TRBJ2-2; the D is unclear. Germline assignment: CDR1 SGHRS and CDR2 YFSETQ. V lost 3 bases and J 6 bases, leaving 12 bases between the germline ends. The CDR3 is 14 residues long. The CDR3 spells CASSYSGQSGELFF. The CDR3, as DNA: TGCGCCAGCAGCTACAGTGGGCAGTCCGGGGAGCTGTTTTTT.